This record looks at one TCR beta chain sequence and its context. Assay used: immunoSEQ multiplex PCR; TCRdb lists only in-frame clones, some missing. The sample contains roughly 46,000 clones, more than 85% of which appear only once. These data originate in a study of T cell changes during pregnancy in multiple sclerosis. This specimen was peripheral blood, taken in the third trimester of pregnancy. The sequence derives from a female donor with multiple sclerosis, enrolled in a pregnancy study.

CDR3 sequence (DNA): TGTGCCAGCAGCGAAAACAGGCTGCTAAGGGGCTACACCTTC. It yields the protein CASSENRLLRGYTF. The V call is TRBV6-1, the J call TRBJ1-2; a possible D gene is TRBD1 (5 bases). V dropped 6 bases and J dropped 8 bases, with 19 bases sitting between them. This CDR3 region has 14 residues. From germline, CDR1 is MNHNS and CDR2 SASEGT.